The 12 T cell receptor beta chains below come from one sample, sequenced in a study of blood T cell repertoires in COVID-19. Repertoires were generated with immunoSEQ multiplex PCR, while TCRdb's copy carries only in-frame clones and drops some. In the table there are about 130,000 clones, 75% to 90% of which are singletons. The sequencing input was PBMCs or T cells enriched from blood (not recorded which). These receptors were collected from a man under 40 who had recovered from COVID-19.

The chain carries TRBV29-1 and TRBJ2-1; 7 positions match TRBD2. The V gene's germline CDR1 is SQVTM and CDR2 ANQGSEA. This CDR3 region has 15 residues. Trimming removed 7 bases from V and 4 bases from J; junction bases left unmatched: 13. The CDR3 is CSGAAEAGVYNEQFF. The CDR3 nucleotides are TGCAGCGGCGCCGCGGAGGCGGGAGTTTACAATGAGCAGTTCTTC.

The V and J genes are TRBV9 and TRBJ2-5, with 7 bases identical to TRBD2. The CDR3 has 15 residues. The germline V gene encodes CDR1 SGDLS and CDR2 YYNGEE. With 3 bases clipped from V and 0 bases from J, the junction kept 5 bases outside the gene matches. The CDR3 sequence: CASSEGGPYQETQYF. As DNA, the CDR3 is TGTGCCAGCAGCGAGGGAGGGCCGTACCAAGAGACCCAGTACTTC. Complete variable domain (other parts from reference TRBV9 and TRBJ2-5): DSGVTQTPKHLITATGQRVTLRCSPRSGDLSVYWYQQSLDQGLQFLIQYYNGEERAKGNILERFSAQQFPDLHSELNLSSLELGDSALYFCASSEGGPYQETQYFGPGTRLLVL.

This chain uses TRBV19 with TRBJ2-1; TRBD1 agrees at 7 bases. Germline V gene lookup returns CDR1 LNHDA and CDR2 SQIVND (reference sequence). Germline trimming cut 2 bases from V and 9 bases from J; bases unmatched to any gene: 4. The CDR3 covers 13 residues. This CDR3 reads CASSIKGAAEQFF. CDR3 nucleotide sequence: TGTGCCAGTAGTATAAAGGGGGCGGCTGAGCAGTTCTTC.

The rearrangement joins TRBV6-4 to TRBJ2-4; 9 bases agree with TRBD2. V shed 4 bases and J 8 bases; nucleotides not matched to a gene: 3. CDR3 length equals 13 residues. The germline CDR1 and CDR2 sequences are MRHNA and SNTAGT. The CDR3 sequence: CASSASGEDIQYF. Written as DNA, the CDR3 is TGTGCCAGCAGTGCTAGCGGGGAGGACATTCAGTACTTC.

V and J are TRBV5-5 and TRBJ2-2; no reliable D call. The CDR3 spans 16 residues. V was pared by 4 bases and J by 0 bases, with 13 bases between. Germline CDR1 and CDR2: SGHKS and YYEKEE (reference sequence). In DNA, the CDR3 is TGTGCCAGCAGCCTGGGTCCGTCTGCGAACACCGGGGAGCTGTTTTTT. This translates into CASSLGPSANTGELFF. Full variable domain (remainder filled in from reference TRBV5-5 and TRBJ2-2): DAGVTQSPTHLIKTRGQQVTLRCSPISGHKSVSWYQQVLGQGPQFIFQYYEKEERGRGNFPDRFSARQFPNYSSELNVNALLLGDSALYLCASSLGPSANTGELFFGEGSRLTVL.

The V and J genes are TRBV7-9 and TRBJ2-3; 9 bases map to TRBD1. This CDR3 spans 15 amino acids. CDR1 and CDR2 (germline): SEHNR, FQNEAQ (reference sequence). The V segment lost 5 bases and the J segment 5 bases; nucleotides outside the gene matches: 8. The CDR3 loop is CASSPGTGRQDTQYF. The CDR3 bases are TGTGCCAGCAGCCCCGGGACAGGGCGTCAAGATACGCAGTATTTT.

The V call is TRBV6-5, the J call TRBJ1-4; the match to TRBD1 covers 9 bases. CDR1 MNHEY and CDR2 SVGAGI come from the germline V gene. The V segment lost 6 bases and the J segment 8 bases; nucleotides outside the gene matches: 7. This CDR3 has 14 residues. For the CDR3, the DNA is TGTGCCAGCAGCCGGGGACAGGGTTGGGAAAAACTGTTTTTT. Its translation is CASSRGQGWEKLFF.

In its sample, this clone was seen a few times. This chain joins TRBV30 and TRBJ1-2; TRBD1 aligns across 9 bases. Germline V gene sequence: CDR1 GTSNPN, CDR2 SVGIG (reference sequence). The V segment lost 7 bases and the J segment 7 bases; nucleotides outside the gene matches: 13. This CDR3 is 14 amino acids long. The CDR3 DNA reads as TGTGCCTCCTTGCCGGGACAGGGTGTTGGTGGCTACACCTTC. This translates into CASLPGQGVGGYTF.

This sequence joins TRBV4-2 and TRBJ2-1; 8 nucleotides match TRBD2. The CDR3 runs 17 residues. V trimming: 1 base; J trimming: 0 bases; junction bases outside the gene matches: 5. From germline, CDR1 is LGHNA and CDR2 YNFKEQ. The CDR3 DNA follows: TGTGCCAGCAGCCAAGGGACTAGCCAAAGCTCCTACAATGAGCAGTTCTTC. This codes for CASSQGTSQSSYNEQFF.

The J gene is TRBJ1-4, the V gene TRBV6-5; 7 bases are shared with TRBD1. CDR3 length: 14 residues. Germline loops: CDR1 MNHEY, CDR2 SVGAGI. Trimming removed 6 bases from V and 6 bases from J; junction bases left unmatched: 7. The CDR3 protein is CASRPRGRDEKLFF. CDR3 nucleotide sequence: TGTGCCAGCAGACCGAGGGGGCGCGATGAAAAACTGTTTTTT.

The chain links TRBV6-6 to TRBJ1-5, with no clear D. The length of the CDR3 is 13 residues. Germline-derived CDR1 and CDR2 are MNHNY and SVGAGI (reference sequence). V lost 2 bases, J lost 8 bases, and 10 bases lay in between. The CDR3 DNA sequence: TGTGCCAGCAGTTACCGGGTTATAGAGCCCCAGCATTTT. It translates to CASSYRVIEPQHF.

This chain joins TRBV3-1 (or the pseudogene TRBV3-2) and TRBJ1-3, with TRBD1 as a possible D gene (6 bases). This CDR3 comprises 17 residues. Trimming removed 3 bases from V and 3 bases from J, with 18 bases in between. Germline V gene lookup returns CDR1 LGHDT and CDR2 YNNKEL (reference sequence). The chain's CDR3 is CASSHQEGETLGNTIYF. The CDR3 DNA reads TGTGCCAGCAGCCACCAAGAGGGGGAGACGCTTGGAAACACCATATATTTT.